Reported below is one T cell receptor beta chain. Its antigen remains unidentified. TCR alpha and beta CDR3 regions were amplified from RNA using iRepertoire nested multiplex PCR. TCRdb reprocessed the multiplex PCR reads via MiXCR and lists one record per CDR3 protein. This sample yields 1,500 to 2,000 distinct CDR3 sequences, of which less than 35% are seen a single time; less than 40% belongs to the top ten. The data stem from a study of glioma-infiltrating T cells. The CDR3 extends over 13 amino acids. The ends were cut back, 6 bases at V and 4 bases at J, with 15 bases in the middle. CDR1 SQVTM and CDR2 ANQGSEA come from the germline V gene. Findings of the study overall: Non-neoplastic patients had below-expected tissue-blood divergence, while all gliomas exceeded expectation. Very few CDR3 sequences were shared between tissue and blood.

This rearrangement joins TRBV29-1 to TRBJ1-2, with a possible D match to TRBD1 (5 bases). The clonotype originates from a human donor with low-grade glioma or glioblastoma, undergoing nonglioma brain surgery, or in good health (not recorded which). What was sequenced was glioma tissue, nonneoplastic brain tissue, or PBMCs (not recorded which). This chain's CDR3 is CSVWRGDLYGYTF. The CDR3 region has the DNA TGCAGCGTCTGGCGAGGGGACCTCTATGGCTACACCTTC.